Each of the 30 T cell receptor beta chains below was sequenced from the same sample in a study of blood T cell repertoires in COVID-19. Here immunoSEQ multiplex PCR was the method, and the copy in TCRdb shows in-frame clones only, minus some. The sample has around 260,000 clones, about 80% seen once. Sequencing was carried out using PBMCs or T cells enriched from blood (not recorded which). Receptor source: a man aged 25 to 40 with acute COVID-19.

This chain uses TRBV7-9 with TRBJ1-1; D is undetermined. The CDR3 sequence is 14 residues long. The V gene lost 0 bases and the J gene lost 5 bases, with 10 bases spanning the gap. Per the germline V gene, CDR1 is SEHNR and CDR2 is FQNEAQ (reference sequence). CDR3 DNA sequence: TGTGCCAGCAGCTTAGCGCGCTTCGGGACTGAAGCTTTCTTT. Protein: CASSLARFGTEAFF.

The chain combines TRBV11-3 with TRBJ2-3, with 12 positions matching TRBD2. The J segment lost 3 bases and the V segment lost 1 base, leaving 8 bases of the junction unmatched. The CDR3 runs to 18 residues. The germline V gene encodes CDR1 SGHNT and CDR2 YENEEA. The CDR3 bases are TGTGCCAGCAGCTTAGCCCGACTAGCGGGAGTTGGGACAGATACGCAGTATTTT. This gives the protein CASSLARLAGVGTDTQYF.

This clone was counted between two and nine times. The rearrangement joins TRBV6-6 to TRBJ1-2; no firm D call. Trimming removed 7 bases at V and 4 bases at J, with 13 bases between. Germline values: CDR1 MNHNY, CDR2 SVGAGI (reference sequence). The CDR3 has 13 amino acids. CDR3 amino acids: CASMIHYRYGYTF. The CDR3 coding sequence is TGTGCCAGCATGATACATTATCGCTATGGCTACACCTTC.

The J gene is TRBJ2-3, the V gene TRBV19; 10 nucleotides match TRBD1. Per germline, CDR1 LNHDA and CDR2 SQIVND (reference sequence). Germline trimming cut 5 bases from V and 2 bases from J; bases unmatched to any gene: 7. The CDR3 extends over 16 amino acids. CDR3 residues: CASSPSGTGDTDTQYF. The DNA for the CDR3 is TGTGCCAGTAGTCCCTCCGGGACAGGGGACACAGATACGCAGTATTTT.

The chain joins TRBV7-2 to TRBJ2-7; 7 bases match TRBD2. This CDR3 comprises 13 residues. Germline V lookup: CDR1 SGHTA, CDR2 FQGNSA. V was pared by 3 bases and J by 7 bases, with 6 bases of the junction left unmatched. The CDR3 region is CASSFGRGGEQYV. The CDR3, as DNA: TGTGCCAGCAGCTTCGGACGCGGGGGAGAGCAGTACGTC.

CDR3 protein: CATRTGMNTEAFF. CDR3 coding DNA: TGTGCCACTCGGACAGGCATGAACACTGAAGCTTTCTTT. V gene TRBV19 combines with J gene TRBJ1-1; 7 bases fit TRBD1. V lost 10 bases to trimming and J lost 0 bases; unmatched junction nucleotides: 5. The CDR3 is made up of 13 amino acids. CDR1 and CDR2 from the germline V gene are LNHDA and SQIVND (reference sequence).

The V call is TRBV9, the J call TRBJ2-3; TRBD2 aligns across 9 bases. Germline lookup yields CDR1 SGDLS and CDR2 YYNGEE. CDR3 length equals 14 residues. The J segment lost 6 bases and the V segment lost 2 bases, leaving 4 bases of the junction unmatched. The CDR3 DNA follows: TGTGCCAGCAGCGTGGGACTAGCCCAGGATACGCAGTATTTT. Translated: CASSVGLAQDTQYF.

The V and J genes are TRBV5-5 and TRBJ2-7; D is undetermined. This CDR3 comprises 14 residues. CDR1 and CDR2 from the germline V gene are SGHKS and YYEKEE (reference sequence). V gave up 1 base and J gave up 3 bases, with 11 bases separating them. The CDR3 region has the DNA TGTGCCAGCAGCTTGACACAGAGTTTCTACGAGCAGTACGTC. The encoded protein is CASSLTQSFYEQYV.

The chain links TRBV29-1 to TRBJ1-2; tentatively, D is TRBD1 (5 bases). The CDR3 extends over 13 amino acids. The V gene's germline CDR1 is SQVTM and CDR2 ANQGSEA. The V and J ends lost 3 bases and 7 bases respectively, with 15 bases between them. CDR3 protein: CSVDTDKEGGYTF. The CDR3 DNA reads TGCAGCGTTGACACGGACAAGGAGGGTGGCTACACCTTC.

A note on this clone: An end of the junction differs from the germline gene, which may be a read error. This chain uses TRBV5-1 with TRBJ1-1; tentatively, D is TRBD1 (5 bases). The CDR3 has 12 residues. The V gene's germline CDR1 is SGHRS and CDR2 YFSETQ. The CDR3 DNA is TGTGCCAGCAGCCCGGAGGGACTTGAAGCTTTCTTT. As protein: CASSPEGLEAFF.

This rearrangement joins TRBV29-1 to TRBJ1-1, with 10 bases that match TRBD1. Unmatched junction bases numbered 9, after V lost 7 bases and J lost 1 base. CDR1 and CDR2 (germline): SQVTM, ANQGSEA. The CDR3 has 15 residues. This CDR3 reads CSGDRGLETNTEAFF. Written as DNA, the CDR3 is TGCAGCGGCGACAGGGGGCTAGAGACGAACACTGAAGCTTTCTTT.

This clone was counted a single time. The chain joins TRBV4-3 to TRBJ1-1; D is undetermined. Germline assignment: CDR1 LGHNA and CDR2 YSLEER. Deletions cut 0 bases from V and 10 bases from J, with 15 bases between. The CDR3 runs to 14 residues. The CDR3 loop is CASSQDNAGMGAFF. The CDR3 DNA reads TGCGCCAGCAGCCAAGATAACGCGGGGATGGGAGCTTTCTTT.

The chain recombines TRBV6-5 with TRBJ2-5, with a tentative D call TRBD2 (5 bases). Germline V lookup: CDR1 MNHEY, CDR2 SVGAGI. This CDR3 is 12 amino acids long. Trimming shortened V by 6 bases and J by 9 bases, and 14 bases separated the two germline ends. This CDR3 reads CASRSPVEAQYF. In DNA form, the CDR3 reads TGTGCCAGCAGGTCCCCCGTGGAGGCCCAGTACTTC.

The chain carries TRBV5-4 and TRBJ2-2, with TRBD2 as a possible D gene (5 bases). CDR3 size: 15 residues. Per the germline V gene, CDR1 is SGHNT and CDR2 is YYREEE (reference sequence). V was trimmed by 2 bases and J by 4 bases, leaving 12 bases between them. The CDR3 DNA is TGTGCCAGCAGCTTAACGGGGTGGGGCACCGGGGAGCTGTTTTTT. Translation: CASSLTGWGTGELFF.

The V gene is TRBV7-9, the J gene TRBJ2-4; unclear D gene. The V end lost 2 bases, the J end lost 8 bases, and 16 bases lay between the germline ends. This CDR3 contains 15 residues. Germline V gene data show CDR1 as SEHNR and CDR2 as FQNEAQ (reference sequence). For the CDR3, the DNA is TGTGCCAGCAGCTTACGGTCCCATGGTGAATACATTCAGTACTTC. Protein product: CASSLRSHGEYIQYF.

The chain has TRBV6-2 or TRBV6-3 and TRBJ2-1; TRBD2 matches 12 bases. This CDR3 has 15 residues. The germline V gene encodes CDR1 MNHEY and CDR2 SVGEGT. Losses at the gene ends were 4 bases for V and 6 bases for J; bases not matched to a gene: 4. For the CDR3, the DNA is TGTGCCAGCAGTTTGGGACTAGCGGGTTCCAATGAGCAGTTCTTC. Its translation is CASSLGLAGSNEQFF.

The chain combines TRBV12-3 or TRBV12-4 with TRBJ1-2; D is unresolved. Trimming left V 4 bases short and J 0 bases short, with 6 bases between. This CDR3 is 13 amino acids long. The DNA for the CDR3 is TGTGCCAGCAGTTACGGGTCTAACTATGGCTACACCTTC. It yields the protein CASSYGSNYGYTF.

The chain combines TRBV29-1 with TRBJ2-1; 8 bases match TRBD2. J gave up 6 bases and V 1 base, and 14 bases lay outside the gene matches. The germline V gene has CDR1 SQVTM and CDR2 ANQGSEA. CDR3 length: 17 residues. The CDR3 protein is CSVEARTGGHIGNEQFF. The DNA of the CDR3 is TGCAGCGTTGAAGCCAGGACGGGGGGGCATATTGGCAATGAGCAGTTCTTC.

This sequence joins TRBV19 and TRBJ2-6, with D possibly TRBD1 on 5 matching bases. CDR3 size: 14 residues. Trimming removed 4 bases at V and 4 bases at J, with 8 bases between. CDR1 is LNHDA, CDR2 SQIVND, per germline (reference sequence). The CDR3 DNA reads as TGTGCCAGTAGTACCACAGGAGGGGCCAACGTCCTGACTTTC. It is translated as CASSTTGGANVLTF.

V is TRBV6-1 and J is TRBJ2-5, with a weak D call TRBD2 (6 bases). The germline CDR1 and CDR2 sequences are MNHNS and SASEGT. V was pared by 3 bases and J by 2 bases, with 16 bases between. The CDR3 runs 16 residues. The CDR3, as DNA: TGTGCCAGCAGTGAGGAGGGTAGGCGGGAACAAGAGACCCAGTACTTC. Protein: CASSEEGRREQETQYF.

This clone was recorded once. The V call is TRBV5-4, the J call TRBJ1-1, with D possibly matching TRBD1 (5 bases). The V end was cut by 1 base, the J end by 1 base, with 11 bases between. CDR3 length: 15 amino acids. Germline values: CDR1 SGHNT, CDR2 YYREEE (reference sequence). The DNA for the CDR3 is TGTGCCAGCAGCTTGAAGGTAGGGGAGAACACTGAAGCTTTCTTT. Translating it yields CASSLKVGENTEAFF.

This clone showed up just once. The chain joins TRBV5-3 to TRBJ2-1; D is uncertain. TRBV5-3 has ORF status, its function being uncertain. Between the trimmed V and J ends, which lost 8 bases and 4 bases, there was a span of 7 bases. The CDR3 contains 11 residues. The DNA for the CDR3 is TGTGCCAGCCAACTTTACAATGAGCAGTTCTTC. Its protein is CASQLYNEQFF.

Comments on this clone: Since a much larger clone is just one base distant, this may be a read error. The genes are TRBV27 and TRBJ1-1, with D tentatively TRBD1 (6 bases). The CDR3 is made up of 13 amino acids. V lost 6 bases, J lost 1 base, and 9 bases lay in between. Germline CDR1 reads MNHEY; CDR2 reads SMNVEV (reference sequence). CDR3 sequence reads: CASRRGQNTEAFF. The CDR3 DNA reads TGTGCCAGCAGGAGGGGACAGAACACTGAAGCTTTCTTT.

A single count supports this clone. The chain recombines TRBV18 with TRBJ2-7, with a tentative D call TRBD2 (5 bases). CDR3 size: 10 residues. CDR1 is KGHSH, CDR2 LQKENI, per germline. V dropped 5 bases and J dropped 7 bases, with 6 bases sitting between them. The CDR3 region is CASSTGEQYV. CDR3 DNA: TGTGCCAGCTCAACGGGGGAGCAGTACGTC.

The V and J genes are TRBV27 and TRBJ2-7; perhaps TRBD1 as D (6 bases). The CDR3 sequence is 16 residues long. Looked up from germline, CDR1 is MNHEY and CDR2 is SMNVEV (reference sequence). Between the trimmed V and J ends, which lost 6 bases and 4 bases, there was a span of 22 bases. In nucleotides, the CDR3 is TGTGCCAGCAGCCCCGGTGTTGGACAGATTATTTACGAGCAGTACGTC. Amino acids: CASSPGVGQIIYEQYV.

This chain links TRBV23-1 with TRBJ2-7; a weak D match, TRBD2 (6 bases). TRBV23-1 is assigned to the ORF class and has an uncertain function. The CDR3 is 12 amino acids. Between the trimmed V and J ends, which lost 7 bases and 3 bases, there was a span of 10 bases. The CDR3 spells CASNPGDYEQYV. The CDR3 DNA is TGCGCCAGCAACCCGGGAGACTACGAGCAGTACGTC.

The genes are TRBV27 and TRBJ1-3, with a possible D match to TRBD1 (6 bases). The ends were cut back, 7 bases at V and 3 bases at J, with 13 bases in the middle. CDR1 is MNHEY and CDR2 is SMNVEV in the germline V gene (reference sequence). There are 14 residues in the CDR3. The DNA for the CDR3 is TGTGCCAGCATGGTGGTAGGGGGTGGAAACACCATATATTTT. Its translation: CASMVVGGGNTIYF.

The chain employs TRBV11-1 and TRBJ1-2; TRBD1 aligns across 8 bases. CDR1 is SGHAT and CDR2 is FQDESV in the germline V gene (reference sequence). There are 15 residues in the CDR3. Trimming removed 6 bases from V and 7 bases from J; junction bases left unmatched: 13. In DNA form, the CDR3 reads TGTGCCAGCAGGAGAATTCTTCAGGGGGCCGGTGGCTACACCTTC. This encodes CASRRILQGAGGYTF.

Here the CDR3 DNA reads TGTGCCACCAGCAGAGTCGGCCAGGTTAACACCGGGGAGCTGTTTTTT. Translation gives CATSRVGQVNTGELFF. The rearrangement joins TRBV15 to TRBJ2-2; the D is unclear. The CDR3 spans 16 residues. Germline assignment: CDR1 LNHNV and CDR2 YYDKDF (reference sequence). The V and J ends lost 1 base and 2 bases respectively, with 11 bases between them.

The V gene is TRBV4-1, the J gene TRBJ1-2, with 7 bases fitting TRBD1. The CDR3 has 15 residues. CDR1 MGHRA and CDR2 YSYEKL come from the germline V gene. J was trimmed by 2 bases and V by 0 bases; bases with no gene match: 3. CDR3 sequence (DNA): TGCGCCAGCAGCCAAGATGCAGGGGGGAACTATGGCTACACCTTC. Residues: CASSQDAGGNYGYTF.